The TCR beta chain described here comes from a study of radiotherapy plus CTLA-4 blockade in lung cancer. Focal radiation and CTLA-4 blockade (ipilimumab) were tested in chemo-refractory metastatic non-small-cell lung cancer patients. TCRdb's table, derived via immunoSEQ multiplex PCR, lists solely in-frame clones and lacks some. The sample carries 75,000 to 95,000 clones, roughly 78% recorded once. The material sequenced was peripheral blood, taken from a patient treated with radiotherapy plus ipilimumab. The sequence derives from a human donor with non-small cell lung cancer that progressed on radiotherapy plus ipilimumab.

The CDR3 nucleotides read TGTGCCAGCGGACCGGGACGCCCCTCTGGAAACACCATATATTTT. Translation: CASGPGRPSGNTIYF. V gene TRBV7-8 combines with J gene TRBJ1-3, with D tentatively TRBD1 (5 bases). V was shortened by 8 bases and J by 0 bases, with 14 bases between the two germline ends. Germline CDR1 and CDR2: SGHVS and FQNEAQ. The CDR3 has 15 residues.